These T cell receptor beta chains were read from a single sample in a study of blood T cell repertoires in COVID-19. Data came from immunoSEQ multiplex PCR; TCRdb stores just in-frame clones and leaves some out. The sample has about 210,000 clones, roughly 84% seen once; the top ten hold around 7%. What was sequenced was PBMCs or T cells enriched from blood (not recorded which). The receptor set was obtained from a man aged 25-45 years in a cohort exposed to, infected with or recovered from COVID-19 (not recorded which). Each CDR3 is given with its conserved first and last residue. The D gene is left open where the match is weak. Where a row states a size, it is once, few, many or the class of an expanded clone; other rows omit it.

>TRBJ2-1|.|.|TRBV9
CASSVEGVPYNEQFF
TGTGCCAGCAGCGTAGAAGGGGTGCCATACAATGAGCAGTTCTTC
>TRBJ1-2|.|TRBD1|TRBV6-5
CASSYSTGAASYGYTF
TGTGCCAGCAGTTACTCTACAGGGGCCGCTAGCTATGGCTACACCTTC
>TRBJ2-3|.|TRBD2|TRBV18
CASSPRAAGLTDTQYF
TGTGCCAGCTCACCACGGGCAGCGGGACTCACAGATACGCAGTATTTT
>TRBJ2-2|.|.|TRBV15
CATSSGVTGELFF
TGTGCCACCAGCAGCGGAGTCACCGGGGAGCTGTTTTTT
>TRBJ2-2|.|.|TRBV19
CASSDDLTGELFF
TGTGCCAGTAGTGACGACTTGACCGGGGAGCTGTTTTTT
>TRBJ2-2|.|.|TRBV12-5
CASGLSVNTGELFF
TGTGCTAGTGGTTTATCGGTGAACACCGGGGAGCTGTTTTTT
>TRBJ2-1|.|TRBD2|TRBV28
CASSFPLAGYNEQFF
TGTGCCAGCAGTTTTCCTCTAGCGGGGTACAATGAGCAGTTCTTC
>TRBJ1-2|.|.|TRBV6-4
CATQHAGDF
TGTGCCACCCAGCACGCGGGGGATTTC
>TRBJ1-4|.|TRBD1|TRBV5-4
CASTNRGQGANEKLFF
TGTGCCAGCACTAACAGGGGGCAGGGAGCTAATGAAAAACTGTTTTTT
>TRBJ2-7|.|.|TRBV7-9
CASSQTPRRLPYEQYF
TGTGCCAGCAGCCAGACACCCAGACGGTTGCCTTACGAGCAGTACTTC
>TRBJ2-2|.|TRBD1|TRBV18
CASSQLRGPDTGELFF
TGTGCCAGCTCACAGTTGAGGGGGCCGGACACCGGGGAGCTGTTTTTT
>TRBJ1-2|once|.|TRBV28
CASSPPAQGYGYTF
TGTGCCAGCAGTCCCCCGGCCCAGGGCTATGGCTACACCTTC
>TRBJ2-7|.|TRBD2|TRBV6-5
CASSSGLAGVPAEQYF
TGTGCCAGCAGTTCTGGACTAGCGGGAGTTCCGGCCGAGCAGTACTTC
>TRBJ1-1|.|.|TRBV6-2/TRBV6-3
CASSYLGRNTEAFF
TGTGCCAGCAGTTACCTGGGCAGGAACACTGAAGCTTTCTTT
>TRBJ2-1|.|TRBD1|TRBV5-1
CASSLLGGEGYEQFF
TGCGCCAGCAGCTTGTTAGGGGGCGAAGGCTATGAGCAGTTCTTC
>TRBJ2-3|once|.|TRBV9
CASSVEQAGNTDTQYF
TGTGCCAGCAGCGTAGAACAGGCGGGAAACACAGATACGCAGTATTTT
>TRBJ2-7|once|.|TRBV28
CASRTPDSSEFEQYF
TGTGCCAGCAGAACCCCCGACAGCTCCGAATTCGAGCAGTACTTC
>TRBJ1-1|.|.|TRBV19
CASPSPGYTEAFF
TGTGCCAGTCCATCCCCGGGGTACACTGAAGCTTTCTTT
>TRBJ1-5|.|.|TRBV21-1
CASSSDGGGNQPQHF
TGTGCCAGCAGCTCCGACGGGGGAGGCAATCAGCCCCAGCATTTT
>TRBJ2-5|.|TRBD2|TRBV9
CASSESSGTQETQYF
TGTGCCAGCAGCGAGAGTAGCGGGACCCAAGAGACCCAGTACTTC
>TRBJ2-3|few|.|TRBV29-1
CSVVGSASDSTDTQYF
TGCAGCGTTGTTGGGTCGGCTAGCGATAGCACAGATACGCAGTATTTT
>TRBJ2-1|few|TRBD2|TRBV28
CASSGRAASDEQFF
TGTGCCAGCAGTGGGAGGGCGGCTTCGGATGAGCAGTTCTTC
>TRBJ2-2|.|.|TRBV10-2
CASSDRQGLNTGELFF
TGCGCCAGCAGTGATCGTCAGGGGCTGAACACCGGGGAGCTGTTTTTT
>TRBJ2-5|few|.|TRBV6-4
CASSDRTPYQETQYF
TGTGCCAGCAGTGACAGGACTCCCTACCAAGAGACCCAGTACTTC
>TRBJ1-3|once|.|TRBV27
CASSARVGNTIYF
TGTGCCAGCAGTGCGAGGGTCGGAAACACCATATATTTT
>TRBJ2-3|.|.|TRBV5-1
CASSLSRGTDTQYF
TGCGCCAGCAGCTTGAGTAGAGGGACAGATACGCAGTATTTT
>TRBJ2-3|.|TRBD1|TRBV4-3
CASSQELRTGGTDTQYF
TGCGCCAGCAGCCAAGAGTTAAGGACAGGGGGCACAGATACGCAGTATTTT
>TRBJ1-5|.|.|TRBV21-1
CASSNQKGIGQPQHF
TGTGCCAGCAGCAACCAGAAGGGGATAGGACAGCCCCAGCATTTT
>TRBJ2-5|.|TRBD2|TRBV11-2
CASSLGAGGETQYF
TGTGCCAGCAGCTTAGGGGCGGGGGGAGAGACCCAGTACTTC
>TRBJ1-1|.|.|TRBV19
CASSIPNTGNTEAFF
TGTGCCAGTAGTATACCGAACACGGGGAACACTGAAGCTTTCTTT
>TRBJ1-2|.|.|TRBV7-2
CASSQEGLYGYTF
TGTGCCAGCAGCCAAGAGGGACTCTATGGCTACACCTTC
>TRBJ1-2|.|.|TRBV20-1
CSASYGTNYGYTF
TGCAGTGCTAGTTACGGTACTAACTATGGCTACACCTTC
>TRBJ2-3|.|.|TRBV18
CASSPGLGAVDTQYF
TGTGCCAGCTCACCAGGCCTGGGAGCAGTAGATACGCAGTATTTT
>TRBJ2-1|.|TRBD2|TRBV4-1
CASSQARGTSGRSLQFF
TGCGCCAGCAGCCAAGCTCGGGGGACTAGCGGGAGATCGCTGCAGTTCTTC
>TRBJ2-1|few|TRBD2|TRBV7-9
CASSPGLAGGDEQFF
TGTGCCAGCAGCCCCGGGCTAGCGGGAGGGGATGAGCAGTTCTTC
>TRBJ2-3|.|TRBD2|TRBV3-1/TRBV3-2
CASSLGLAASTDTQYF
TGTGCCAGCAGCCTCGGACTAGCAGCTAGCACAGATACGCAGTATTTT
>TRBJ2-3|.|TRBD1|TRBV5-1
CASSLAGTGPDTQYF
TGCGCCAGCAGCTTGGCGGGGACAGGTCCAGATACGCAGTATTTT
>TRBJ1-4|.|TRBD1|TRBV10-2
CASRQGEVNNEKLFF
TGCGCCAGCCGACAGGGGGAGGTTAATAATGAAAAACTGTTTTTT
>TRBJ1-5|.|.|TRBV5-5
CASSGSPSSNQPQHF
TGTGCCAGCAGTGGGAGTCCTTCAAGCAATCAGCCCCAGCATTTT
>TRBJ2-7|.|.|TRBV7-9
CAIDRNEQYF
TGTGCCATCGACAGGAACGAGCAGTACTTC
>TRBJ2-3|.|.|TRBV6-5
CASSYDTASTDTQYF
TGTGCCAGCAGTTACGATACTGCTAGCACAGATACGCAGTATTTT
>TRBJ1-5|.|.|TRBV28
CASRSSGNQPQHF
TGTGCCAGCAGAAGTTCGGGCAATCAGCCCCAGCATTTT
>TRBJ1-2|.|TRBD1|TRBV4-2
CASSQDLKTGVGGYTF
TGTGCCAGCAGCCAAGATCTGAAGACAGGGGTGGGTGGCTACACCTTC
>TRBJ2-1|.|TRBD1|TRBV10-1
CATSTGPYNEQFF
TGCGCCACCTCGACAGGGCCCTACAATGAGCAGTTCTTC
>TRBJ1-6|.|.|TRBV15
CATRGVKISPLHF
TGTGCCACCAGGGGAGTCAAGATTTCACCCCTCCACTTT
>TRBJ2-5|.|TRBD1|TRBV6-5
CASDSDRGLSETQYF
TGTGCCAGCGACTCCGACAGGGGGCTATCGGAGACCCAGTACTTC